These T cell receptor beta chains were read from a single sample in a study of tumor-infiltrating lymphocytes in primary liver carcinoma. TCRdb itself ran the multiplex PCR reads through MiXCR, one entry per CDR3 protein. The sample contains 330,000 or so distinct CDR3 sequences, less than 75% of which appear only once. Sample: peripheral blood. Receptors were obtained from a man between 35 and 55 years old with primary liver carcinoma and hepatitis B virus infection. The CDR3 runs from the conserved cysteine through the conserved F or W. The order of the fields is D gene, CDR3 length, V gene, J gene, clone size, CDR3 protein, CDR3 DNA. A D gene is named only where the DNA matches it firmly. Some rows mark clone size as missing; the rest say once, few, many or name a class of expanded clone.

>TRBD2|16|TRBV6-6|TRBJ2-2|-
CASSLLAGGNTGELLF
TGTGCCAGCAGCCTACTAGCGGGAGGGAACACAGGGGAGCTGCTTTTT
>-|17|TRBV5-6|TRBJ2-3|-
CASSPLGGGGSTDTQYF
TGTGCCAGCAGCCCCCTGGGGGGCGGAGGTAGCACAGATACGCAGTATTTT
>-|14|TRBV6-2/TRBV6-3|TRBJ1-1|-
CTSSTPTGNTEAFF
TGTACCAGCAGTACCCCAACAGGGAACACTGAAGCTTTCTTT
>-|14|TRBV6-2/TRBV6-3|TRBJ1-5|many
CASSYSSRNQPQHF
TGTGCCAGCAGTTACTCGAGCAGAAATCAGCCCCAGCATTTT
>TRBD1|15|TRBV14|TRBJ1-6|-
CASSQETKNGQVRDF
TGTGCCAGCAGCCAAGAAACGAAGAACGGACAGGTCCGGGACTTT
>TRBD2|13|TRBV10-3|TRBJ2-3|-
CAISGGGADMQYF
TGTGCCATCTCTGGCGGGGGGGCAGATATGCAGTATTTT
>-|14|TRBV28|TRBJ1-4|few
CASSFLGFDEKLFF
TGTGCCAGCAGTTTTTTGGGATTCGATGAAAAACTGTTTTTT
>TRBD2|17|TRBV5-4|TRBJ2-1|few
CASSLPKGTSGRSPRFF
TGTGCCAGCAGCTTGCCAAAAGGGACTAGCGGGAGGTCCCCGCGATTCTTC
>TRBD2|14|TRBV11-3|TRBJ2-3|-
CVNSYSGKPDTQYF
TGTGTCAACAGCTATAGCGGGAAGCCAGATACGCAGTATTTT
>TRBD2|14|TRBV2|TRBJ2-1|many
CASSPRGTSGEQFF
TGTGCCAGCAGTCCCCGCGGGACTAGCGGTGAGCAGTTCTTC
>TRBD2|15|TRBV10-3|TRBJ2-3|many
CAISEPTSGADTQYF
TGTGCCATCAGTGAGCCGACTAGCGGGGCAGATACGCAGTATTTT
>TRBD1|17|TRBV4-1|TRBJ1-2|-
CASSLDGGQGAIYGYTF
TGCGCCAGCAGCCTCGATGGAGGACAGGGGGCGATCTATGGCTACACCTTC
>TRBD2|15|TRBV29-1|TRBJ2-1|many
CSVVAPAGGYNEQFF
TGCAGCGTTGTTGCTCCAGCGGGAGGTTACAATGAGCAGTTCTTC
>TRBD1|14|TRBV10-1|TRBJ2-3|-
CASSGGTVTDTQYF
TGCGCCAGCAGTGGGGGGACAGTAACAGATACGCAGTATTTT
>-|12|TRBV29-1|TRBJ1-1|many
CSVGFQNTEAFF
TGCAGCGTTGGCTTTCAGAACACTGAAGCTTTCTTT
>-|11|TRBV28|TRBJ2-1|few
CASSLSGLQFF
TGTGCCAGCAGTTTATCGGGACTGCAGTTCTTC
>-|15|TRBV10-1|TRBJ2-5|-
CASSELKADQETQYF
TGCGCCAGCAGTGAGCTAAAGGCGGATCAAGAGACCCAGTACTTC
>-|17|TRBV6-2/TRBV6-3|TRBJ2-1|many
CASSISQRYRLDNEQFF
TGTGCCAGCAGTATATCCCAACGGTATCGCCTCGACAATGAGCAGTTCTTC
>-|15|TRBV11-2|TRBJ2-7|many
CASSHGGGVENEQYF
TGTGCCAGCAGCCATGGCGGTGGGGTGGAAAACGAGCAGTACTTC
>-|17|TRBV12-3/TRBV12-4|TRBJ2-6|many
CASSRPGQHSGANVLTF
TGTGCCAGCAGCCGACCGGGACAACACTCTGGGGCCAACGTCCTGACTTTC
>-|14|TRBV6-1|TRBJ1-5|many
CASSGGQGDQPQHF
TGTGCCAGCAGTGGCGGCCAGGGAGATCAGCCCCAGCATTTT
>-|15|TRBV9|TRBJ2-7|once
CASSAEIGGRSEQYF
TGTGCCAGCAGCGCAGAAATCGGAGGCCGCAGCGAGCAGTACTTC
>-|14|TRBV11-2|TRBJ2-5|-
CASSRPQGWETHYF
TGTGCCAGCAGCCGACCACAGGGATGGGAGACCCACTACTTC
>-|16|TRBV11-1|TRBJ2-7|-
CASSFDSASIGYGQYF
TGTGCCAGCAGCTTCGACTCCGCATCCATCGGCTACGGGCAGTACTTC
>-|15|TRBV7-9|TRBJ1-1|few
CASSLAGGLSTEAFF
TGTGCCAGCAGCTTAGCAGGAGGGTTGAGCACTGAAGCTTTCTTT
>TRBD2|15|TRBV28|TRBJ2-5|-
CASSLWASGKKTQYF
TGTGCCAGCAGTTTATGGGCTAGCGGGAAGAAGACCCAGTACTTC
>TRBD1|15|TRBV11-2|TRBJ2-2|-
CASSVRQGATGELFF
TGTGCCAGCAGTGTAAGACAGGGGGCGACCGGGGAGCTGTTTTTT
>-|14|TRBV28|TRBJ1-5|many
CASTYGGRSQPQHF
TGTGCCAGCACCTACGGGGGGCGCAGTCAGCCCCAGCATTTT
>-|15|TRBV5-1|TRBJ2-7|-
CASSLYSGRSYEQYF
TGCGCCAGCAGCTTGTATAGCGGAAGGTCCTACGAGCAGTACTTC
>-|11|TRBV6-5|TRBJ1-1|many
CASNMGTEAFF
TGTGCCAGCAATATGGGGACTGAAGCTTTCTTT
>-|12|TRBV28|TRBJ2-1|-
CASSGRYNEQFF
TGTGCCAGCAGTGGGAGATACAATGAGCAGTTCTTC
>-|17|TRBV10-3|TRBJ2-3|many
CAISESMGGLATDTQYF
TGTGCCATCAGTGAGTCAATGGGGGGCCTCGCCACAGATACGCAGTATTTT
>-|17|TRBV11-2|TRBJ2-3|-
CANSLWPPGSSADTQYF
TGTGCCAACAGCCTATGGCCCCCAGGGTCTTCGGCAGATACGCAGTATTTT
>TRBD2|14|TRBV6-1|TRBJ2-7|-
CASSDVLAGYEEYF
TGTGCCAGCAGTGATGTGTTAGCGGGCTACGAGGAGTACTTC
>-|17|TRBV6-1|TRBJ2-5|-
CASIPPGAVRGRETQYF
TGTGCCAGCATCCCCCCGGGGGCAGTGAGGGGCCGAGAGACCCAGTACTTC
>TRBD1|14|TRBV6-1|TRBJ2-1|few
CASNRTGGDNEQFF
TGTGCCAGCAATCGGACAGGGGGGGACAATGAGCAGTTCTTC
>TRBD1|15|TRBV11-2|TRBJ1-1|-
CARSWGDRGVTETFF
TGTGCCAGGAGCTGGGGGGACAGGGGTGTGACTGAAACTTTCTTT
>TRBD2|14|TRBV30|TRBJ2-5|few
CAWSRTSGGETQYF
TGTGCCTGGAGTCGAACTAGCGGGGGAGAGACCCAGTACTTC
>TRBD1|14|TRBV5-1|TRBJ2-1|-
CASRPGQGYNEQFF
TGCGCCAGTAGACCGGGACAGGGTTACAATGAGCAGTTCTTC
>-|14|TRBV6-1|TRBJ2-4|many
CASSEALGADIQYF
TGTGCCAGCAGTGAAGCGTTGGGGGCAGACATTCAGTACTTC
>-|12|TRBV7-9|TRBJ2-7|-
CASSLGADEQYF
TGTGCCAGCAGCCTCGGGGCCGACGAGCAGTACTTC
>-|13|TRBV6-6|TRBJ2-7|-
CGSSYARTYEQYF
TGTGGCAGCAGTTACGCCCGGACCTACGAGCAGTACTTC
>-|16|TRBV6-2/TRBV6-3|TRBJ2-1|-
CASRPISGGSYNEQFF
TGTGCCAGCAGGCCCATCTCAGGCGGGTCCTACAATGAGCAGTTCTTC